These 21 T cell receptor beta chains originate from one sample sequenced in a study of shared clonotypes between healthy human individuals. The assay was immunoSEQ multiplex PCR, and TCRdb's table has in-frame clones only and misses some. The table lists hundreds of thousands of clones, approximately 79% of them singletons. The sequencing sample was made of memory CD4+ T cells sorted from blood. Subset here: CD45RA-negative fraction. Receptor source: a woman younger than 45 in good health.

This chain uses TRBV5-4 with TRBJ2-2; 7 bases fit TRBD2. The germline gives CDR1 SGHNT, CDR2 YYREEE (reference sequence). With 3 bases clipped from V and 1 base from J, the junction kept 3 bases outside the gene matches. The CDR3 extends over 15 amino acids. CDR3: CASSSLAENTGELFF. Here the CDR3 DNA reads TGTGCCAGCAGCTCCCTAGCGGAGAACACCGGGGAGCTGTTTTTT.

Details on this clone: The sample carries other DNA sequences with the same CDR3. Here the CDR3 DNA reads TGTGCCTGGAGTGTACAAGGGGGCCAGCCCCAGCATTTT. Translating gives CAWSVQGGQPQHF. The rearrangement joins TRBV30 to TRBJ1-5; 7 bases line up with TRBD1. Germline V gene lookup returns CDR1 GTSNPN and CDR2 SVGIG (reference sequence). The V and J ends lost 0 bases and 7 bases, in that order; junction bases with no gene match: 3. This CDR3 contains 13 residues.

The chain employs TRBV19 and TRBJ1-1, with D unresolved. Trimming took 6 bases from V and 1 from J, leaving 9 bases between them. From germline, CDR1 is LNHDA and CDR2 SQIVND (reference sequence). This CDR3 has 13 residues. CDR3 DNA sequence: TGTGCCAGTAGACAAAGAGCGAACACTGAAGCTTTCTTT. This translates into CASRQRANTEAFF.

CDR3 bases: TGTGCCAGCAGTCCTCAGGGGTACGGCTACACCTTC. Its protein product is CASSPQGYGYTF. V gene TRBV25-1 combines with J gene TRBJ1-2, with a tentative D call TRBD1 (6 bases). The V and J ends lost 5 bases and 8 bases respectively, with 12 bases between them. Germline lookup yields CDR1 MGHDK and CDR2 SYGVNS. This CDR3 is 12 amino acids long.

The CDR3 is CASSVETGFTDTQYF. The CDR3 region has the DNA TGTGCCAGCAGTGTAGAGACAGGGTTCACAGATACGCAGTATTTT. The J gene is TRBJ2-3, the V gene TRBV2, with 7 positions matching TRBD1. This CDR3 has 15 residues. Germline V CDR1 and CDR2: SNHLY, FYNNEI. After removal of 4 bases from V and 2 bases from J, the junction contained 6 bases not matched to a gene.

This clone has just one count. The V and J genes are TRBV27 and TRBJ2-6; D ambiguous. The CDR3 is made up of 14 amino acids. V lost 7 bases and J 0 bases, leaving 7 bases between the germline ends. CDR1 is MNHEY and CDR2 is SMNVEV in the germline V gene (reference sequence). This CDR3 reads CASTRFSGANVLTF. The CDR3 DNA reads TGTGCCAGCACCCGATTCTCTGGGGCCAACGTCCTGACTTTC.

Of note for this clone: The same CDR3 is also encoded by other DNA sequences in this sample. This sequence joins TRBV5-1 and TRBJ1-3, with 7 bases fitting TRBD1. This CDR3 is built from 14 residues. CDR1 is SGHRS, CDR2 YFSETQ, per germline. V was clipped by 3 bases and J by 4 bases; unmatched bases: 4. CDR3 in amino acids: CASSYGTEGNTIYF. The CDR3 coding sequence is TGCGCCAGCAGCTACGGGACAGAAGGAAACACCATATATTTT.

V is TRBV5-1 and J is TRBJ1-1; no definite D call. V lost 6 bases, J lost 3 bases, and 12 bases lay in between. Germline-derived CDR1 and CDR2 are SGHRS and YFSETQ. This CDR3 contains 13 residues. As DNA, the CDR3 is TGCGCCAGCACCTTAGGGAGGGACACTGAAGCTTTCTTT. This sequence encodes CASTLGRDTEAFF.

The gene calls are TRBV10-3 and TRBJ2-1; D is perhaps TRBD1 or TRBD2 (5 bases each). Germline V lookup: CDR1 ENHRY, CDR2 SYGVKD. V lost 4 bases, J lost 3 bases, and 16 bases lay in between. This CDR3 region has 16 residues. The CDR3 protein is CAISGGPATRYNEQFF. The CDR3 nucleotides read TGTGCCATCAGTGGGGGACCGGCTACCCGCTACAATGAGCAGTTCTTC.

In the case of this clone: A much larger clone differs from this one at a single base, so this may be a read error. The rearrangement links TRBV7-2 to TRBJ2-7; TRBD1 matches at 7 bases. V shed 6 bases, J shed 7 bases, and the junction held 6 bases outside the gene matches. The CDR3 totals 12 residues. Germline V CDR1 and CDR2: SGHTA, FQGNSA. CDR3 loop: CASSDYRGEQYF. The CDR3 nucleotides read TGTGCCAGCAGTGACTACAGGGGAGAGCAGTACTTC.

This rearrangement joins TRBV28 to TRBJ2-7, with TRBD1 as a possible D gene (5 bases). Germline V gene lookup returns CDR1 MDHEN and CDR2 SYDVKM. V was pared by 4 bases and J by 4 bases, with 23 bases between. The CDR3 spans 17 residues. CDR3 nucleotide sequence: TGTGCCAGCAGTTCCTTTCAGGGAAAATCGACGAATTACGAGCAGTACTTC. Protein product: CASSSFQGKSTNYEQYF.

This sequence joins TRBV4-2 and TRBJ2-1, with D perhaps being TRBD1 or TRBD2 (6 bases each). The length of the CDR3 is 16 residues. The germline gives CDR1 LGHNA, CDR2 YNFKEQ. The V end lost 1 base, the J end lost 7 bases, and 17 bases lay between the germline ends. The CDR3 sequence: CASSQGTTEGGNEQFF. The CDR3 DNA follows: TGTGCCAGCAGCCAAGGGACAACGGAGGGGGGAAATGAGCAGTTCTTC.

This chain connects TRBV19 to TRBJ1-1; no firm D call. Trimming cost V 5 bases and J 1 base, with 11 bases left between them. CDR1 is LNHDA and CDR2 is SQIVND in the germline V gene (reference sequence). The CDR3 has 14 amino acids. The CDR3, as DNA: TGTGCCAGTAGTCGATCCTGGGGGAACACTGAAGCTTTCTTT. As protein: CASSRSWGNTEAFF.

This clone was seen a single time. The rearrangement joins TRBV11-2 to TRBJ2-1; 7 positions match TRBD2. The CDR3 has 17 amino acids. V lost 5 bases and J lost 4; bases outside the gene matches: 14. CDR1 and CDR2 from the germline V gene are SGHAT and FQNNGV. The chain's CDR3 is CASSLRLAALLYNEQFF. DNA of the CDR3: TGTGCCAGCAGCCTCCGACTAGCCGCCTTACTATACAATGAGCAGTTCTTC. The full variable domain, completed using reference TRBV11-2 and TRBJ2-1, is EAGVAQSPRYKIIEKRQSVAFWCNPISGHATLYWYQQILGQGPKLLIQFQNNGVVDDSQLPKDRFSAERLKGVDSTLKIQPAKLEDSAVYLCASSLRLAALLYNEQFFGPGTRLTVL.

The sample holds a few counts of this clone. This chain connects TRBV18 to TRBJ2-3; tentatively, D is TRBD1 or TRBD2 (5 bases each). Germline V gives CDR1 KGHSH, CDR2 LQKENI. The CDR3 is made up of 14 amino acids. Trimming stripped 4 bases from V and 5 bases from J, with 13 bases between. The CDR3 protein is CASSQGPGGDTQYF. The CDR3 DNA reads as TGTGCCAGCTCACAGGGACCAGGCGGAGATACGCAGTATTTT.

The chain joins TRBV10-3 to TRBJ2-2, with TRBD2 matching over 13 bases. CDR1 is ENHRY and CDR2 is SYGVKD in the germline V gene. This CDR3 is built from 14 residues. V lost 9 bases and J lost 8; bases outside the gene matches: 6. This chain's CDR3 is CAIGLAGEEGELFF. The CDR3, as DNA: TGTGCCATAGGACTAGCGGGAGAAGAGGGGGAGCTGTTTTTT.

Relative to its sample, this clone is medium-sized (0.01 to 0.1%). The V and J genes are TRBV18 and TRBJ2-2; no clear D gene. Germline V lookup: CDR1 KGHSH, CDR2 LQKENI. Trimming stripped 2 bases from V and 6 bases from J, with 7 bases between. This CDR3 is built from 13 residues. CDR3 in amino acids: CASSPNPAGELFF. CDR3 nucleotides: TGTGCCAGCTCACCAAACCCGGCCGGGGAGCTGTTTTTT.

As to this clone: This sample includes further DNA sequences coding for the same CDR3. This chain links TRBV2 with TRBJ2-5, with 11 bases aligning to TRBD2. Germline V gene lookup returns CDR1 SNHLY and CDR2 FYNNEI. CDR3 size: 14 residues. V gave up 5 bases and J gave up 4 bases; unmatched junction bases: 3. The DNA for the CDR3 is TGTGCCAGCAGTCTTACTAGCGGGAGAGAGACCCAGTACTTC. It encodes CASSLTSGRETQYF.

The CDR3 sequence: CASSVPRSNQPQHF. Here the CDR3 DNA reads TGTGCCAGTAGTGTCCCACGGAGCAATCAGCCCCAGCATTTT. The chain has TRBV19 and TRBJ1-5; D not resolved. Germline CDR1 LNHDA, CDR2 SQIVND (reference sequence). Trimming cost V 5 bases and J 1 base, with 9 bases left between them. There are 14 residues in the CDR3.

This clone was seen just once. In DNA form, the CDR3 reads TGTGCCAGCAGTGGATCACAGGTAACTGAAGCTTTCTTT. It codes for CASSGSQVTEAFF. V is TRBV2 and J is TRBJ1-1; D perhaps matches TRBD1 (5 bases). The CDR3 length is 13 residues. The ends were cut back, 4 bases at V and 5 bases at J, with 11 bases in the middle. CDR1 SNHLY and CDR2 FYNNEI come from the germline V gene. The whole variable domain, remainder taken from reference TRBV2 and TRBJ1-1, is EPEVTQTPSHQVTQMGQEVILRCVPISNHLYFYWYRQILGQKVEFLVSFYNNEISEKSEIFDDQFSVERPDGSNFTLKIRSTKLEDSAMYFCASSGSQVTEAFFGQGTRLTVV.

A remark on this clone: In the same sample, other DNA sequences code for this CDR3. This chain connects TRBV11-2 to TRBJ2-5; TRBD1 matches at 10 bases. The germline V gene has CDR1 SGHAT and CDR2 FQNNGV. The trim removed 4 bases at V and 5 bases at J, leaving 4 bases unmatched. CDR3 length: 14 amino acids. CDR3 amino acids: CASSSGQGYETQYF. The CDR3 DNA sequence: TGTGCCAGCAGCTCGGGACAGGGGTACGAGACCCAGTACTTC. Combining the CDR3 with reference TRBV11-2 and TRBJ2-5 gives the whole variable domain EAGVAQSPRYKIIEKRQSVAFWCNPISGHATLYWYQQILGQGPKLLIQFQNNGVVDDSQLPKDRFSAERLKGVDSTLKIQPAKLEDSAVYLCASSSGQGYETQYFGPGTRLLVL.